One and the same sample provided the 17 T cell receptor beta chains below, sequenced in a study of shared clonotypes between healthy human individuals. The assay was immunoSEQ multiplex PCR, and TCRdb's table has in-frame clones only and misses some. The repertoire holds millions of clones, with over 85% as singletons. Source material: naive CD4+ T cells sorted from blood. The subset here: CD45RA+ positively selected. Receptors were obtained from a man between 18 and 35 years old in good health.

V gene TRBV14 combines with J gene TRBJ2-5; D gene unclear. V was pared by 1 base and J by 5 bases, with 8 bases between. CDR1 and CDR2 (germline): SGHDN, FVKESK. The CDR3 covers 13 residues. The CDR3 loop is CASSQGWPETQYF. Written as DNA, the CDR3 is TGTGCCAGCAGCCAAGGTTGGCCGGAGACCCAGTACTTC.

This clone has a handful of counts. The chain is built from TRBV5-4 and TRBJ1-4, with 10 bases lining up with TRBD1. This CDR3 is 13 amino acids long. In germline, CDR1 is SGHNT, CDR2 YYREEE (reference sequence). With 4 bases clipped from V and 10 bases from J, the junction kept 4 bases outside the gene matches. CDR3 sequence (DNA): TGTGCCAGCAGCCGCGGACAGGGGGGAAAACTGTTTTTT. Translating it yields CASSRGQGGKLFF.

This chain joins TRBV5-4 and TRBJ2-1, with D tentatively TRBD2 (5 bases). V shed 1 base and J shed 5 bases, with 10 bases lying between them. This CDR3 region has 14 residues. CDR1 and CDR2 (germline): SGHNT, YYREEE (reference sequence). The CDR3 protein is CASSLHRGDNEQFF. The CDR3 DNA reads TGTGCCAGCAGCTTGCACCGGGGAGACAATGAGCAGTTCTTC.

The V and J genes are TRBV4-2 and TRBJ2-7, with 9 bases lining up with TRBD1. V gave up 1 base and J gave up 6 bases; unmatched junction bases: 10. CDR1 is LGHNA and CDR2 is YNFKEQ in the germline V gene. The CDR3 contains 16 residues. This CDR3 reads CASSQVTGTGTLEQYF. CDR3 DNA: TGTGCCAGCAGCCAAGTTACCGGGACAGGGACCCTCGAGCAGTACTTC.

This rearrangement joins TRBV28 to TRBJ1-5; D not resolved. This CDR3 region has 13 residues. V shed 3 bases and J shed 3 bases, with 6 bases lying between them. Germline V gives CDR1 MDHEN, CDR2 SYDVKM. CDR3 sequence reads: CASSFRVNQPQHF. CDR3 DNA: TGTGCCAGCAGTTTCCGGGTCAATCAGCCCCAGCATTTT.

The chain employs TRBV29-1 and TRBJ2-1, with 11 bases fitting TRBD2. V shed 7 bases, J shed 3 bases, and the junction held 5 bases outside the gene matches. CDR3 length: 14 residues. Germline-derived CDR1 and CDR2 are SQVTM and ANQGSEA. Here the CDR3 reads CSATSGRNYNEQFF. The CDR3 nucleotides are TGCAGCGCCACTAGCGGGAGAAACTACAATGAGCAGTTCTTC.

V gene TRBV2 combines with J gene TRBJ1-5; D unclear. The V end was cut by 3 bases, the J end by 4 bases, with 13 bases between. The germline gives CDR1 SNHLY, CDR2 FYNNEI. There are 15 residues in the CDR3. CDR3 bases: TGTGCCAGCAGTGACGATGCGGGCAGTAATCAGCCCCAGCATTTT. Protein: CASSDDAGSNQPQHF.

This clone has only one observation. The rearrangement uses TRBV6-1 and TRBJ2-3; D possibly corresponds to TRBD1 (7 bases). The CDR3 has 15 residues. The germline V gene has CDR1 MNHNS and CDR2 SASEGT. The germline V and J ends were trimmed by 0 bases and 5 bases, with 12 bases remaining between them. CDR3 DNA: TGTGCCAGCAGTGAAGCGGCAGGGGGGAGAGATACGCAGTATTTT. Translation gives CASSEAAGGRDTQYF.

The chain carries TRBV18 and TRBJ1-1; unclear D gene. CDR1 and CDR2 (germline): KGHSH, LQKENI. Trimming pared 3 bases from V and 3 bases from J, leaving 14 bases between. The CDR3 is made up of 15 amino acids. The CDR3 protein is CASSPATLGYTEAFF. The CDR3 nucleotides read TGTGCCAGCTCACCGGCAACGCTTGGTTACACTGAAGCTTTCTTT.

The chain employs TRBV10-1 and TRBJ2-2; 8 bases match TRBD1. The germline V gene encodes CDR1 WNHNN and CDR2 SYGVQD (reference sequence). The length of the CDR3 is 16 residues. The V and J ends lost 1 base and 3 bases, in that order; junction bases with no gene match: 4. CDR3 residues: CASSEWQGADTGELFF. CDR3 coding DNA: TGCGCCAGCAGTGAGTGGCAGGGGGCAGACACCGGGGAGCTGTTTTTT.

The chain uses TRBV28 and TRBJ1-2, with D maybe TRBD1 (5 bases). Trimming cost V 11 bases and J 7 bases, with 20 bases left between them. The germline CDR1 and CDR2 sequences are MDHEN and SYDVKM. The CDR3 loop spans 13 amino acids. The CDR3 spells CALYGTGLGGYTF. CDR3 in DNA: TGTGCCCTATACGGAACAGGTTTGGGTGGCTACACCTTC.

The chain combines TRBV27 with TRBJ2-7; 14 bases are a match to TRBD2. Looked up from germline, CDR1 is MNHEY and CDR2 is SMNVEV (reference sequence). With 7 bases clipped from V and 6 bases from J, the junction kept 11 bases outside the gene matches. This CDR3 region has 16 residues. This CDR3 is CASTLSGTSGRGEQYF. The CDR3 DNA is TGTGCCAGCACCCTCTCCGGGACTAGCGGGAGAGGCGAGCAGTACTTC.

This clone was counted once. This sequence joins TRBV9 and TRBJ2-2; TRBD1 agrees at 10 bases. The CDR3 has 18 amino acids. With V trimmed by 0 bases and J by 1 base, 6 bases remained unmatched. The germline gives CDR1 SGDLS, CDR2 YYNGEE. As DNA, the CDR3 is TGTGCCAGCAGCGTAGCAATAGGACAGGGGGTGAACACCGGGGAGCTGTTTTTT. Protein sequence: CASSVAIGQGVNTGELFF. The whole variable domain, remainder taken from reference TRBV9 and TRBJ2-2, is DSGVTQTPKHLITATGQRVTLRCSPRSGDLSVYWYQQSLDQGLQFLIQYYNGEERAKGNILERFSAQQFPDLHSELNLSSLELGDSALYFCASSVAIGQGVNTGELFFGEGSRLTVL.

The V and J genes are TRBV10-3 and TRBJ2-5; TRBD1 or TRBD2 may be the D gene (5 bases each). The CDR3 is 13 residues long. The germline CDR1 and CDR2 sequences are ENHRY and SYGVKD. Trimming stripped 3 bases from V and 5 bases from J, with 10 bases between. The CDR3 here is CAISDFEGETQYF. CDR3 sequence (DNA): TGTGCCATCAGTGACTTTGAGGGGGAGACCCAGTACTTC.

The rearrangement links TRBV7-2 to TRBJ2-1; no clear D gene. Germline lookup yields CDR1 SGHTA and CDR2 FQGNSA. V lost 3 bases, J lost 13 bases, and 13 bases lay in between. The length of the CDR3 is 12 residues. CDR3 protein: CASSLKTLSQFF. In nucleotides, the CDR3 is TGTGCCAGCAGCTTGAAGACTCTCTCACAGTTCTTC.

This rearrangement joins TRBV7-2 to TRBJ1-4; TRBD1 agrees at 7 bases. This CDR3 region has 14 residues. The V and J ends lost 5 bases and 5 bases, in that order; junction bases with no gene match: 5. From germline, CDR1 is SGHTA and CDR2 FQGNSA. The chain's CDR3 is CASSLGQSNEKLFF. The CDR3 nucleotides read TGTGCCAGCAGCCTGGGACAGTCCAATGAAAAACTGTTTTTT.

The table lists this clone with a count of one. This chain connects TRBV9 to TRBJ2-2; D unclear. CDR3 length: 14 residues. The V gene lost 6 bases and the J gene lost 0 bases, with 9 bases spanning the gap. Germline V gene sequence: CDR1 SGDLS, CDR2 YYNGEE. The CDR3 DNA is TGTGCCAGCACGATCGGAGCGAACACCGGGGAGCTGTTTTTT. It translates to CASTIGANTGELFF.